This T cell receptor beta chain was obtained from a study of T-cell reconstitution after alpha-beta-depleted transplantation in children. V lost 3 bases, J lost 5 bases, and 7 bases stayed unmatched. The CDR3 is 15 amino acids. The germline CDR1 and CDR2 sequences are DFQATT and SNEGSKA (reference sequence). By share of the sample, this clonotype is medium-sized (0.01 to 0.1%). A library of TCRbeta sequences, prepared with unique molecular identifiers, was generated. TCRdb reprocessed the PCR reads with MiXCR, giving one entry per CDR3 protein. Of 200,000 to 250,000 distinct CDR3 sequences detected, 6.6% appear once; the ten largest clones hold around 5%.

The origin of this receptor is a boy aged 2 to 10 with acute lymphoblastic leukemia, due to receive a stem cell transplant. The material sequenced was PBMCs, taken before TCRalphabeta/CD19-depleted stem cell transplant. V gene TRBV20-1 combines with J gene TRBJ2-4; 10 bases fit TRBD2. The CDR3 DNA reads TGCAGTGCTAGTTCCCCCGGGACTAGCGAAAACATTCAGTACTTC. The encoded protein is CSASSPGTSENIQYF.